What follows are 12 T cell receptor beta chains derived from one specimen sequenced in a study of cytomegalovirus exposure and HLA in healthy donors. 13 Jbeta primers and 60 Vbeta primers were used for the PCR. Clones were read by immunoSEQ multiplex PCR, and TCRdb kept only the in-frame ones, dropping some. The profile shows roughly 250,000 clones, 84% of them singletons. Sequencing used PBMCs. All receptors derive from a woman aged 40-49 years in good health and CMV-seropositive.

This chain links TRBV28 with TRBJ1-2; TRBD1 matches at 10 bases. Trimming took 6 bases from V and 8 from J; bases not matched to a gene: 18. CDR1 and CDR2 (germline): MDHEN, SYDVKM. The CDR3 totals 17 residues. In DNA form, the CDR3 reads TGTGCCAGCAGCCCGGGACAGGGGCCCGGGGTGAGGTTGGGCTACACCTTC. It codes for CASSPGQGPGVRLGYTF.

The rearrangement links TRBV7-9 to TRBJ2-5; TRBD2 matches 10 bases. The J call may be mistaken, given a closer DNA end match to TRBJ2-7. Germline assignment: CDR1 SEHNR and CDR2 FQNEAQ (reference sequence). The CDR3 loop spans 15 amino acids. CDR3 in amino acids: CASSQPSGGTYEQYF. CDR3 bases: TGTGCCAGCAGCCAACCTAGCGGGGGCACCTACGAGCAGTACTTC.

CDR3 region: CASSLGTVSNQPQHF. The CDR3 region has the DNA TGTGCCAGCAGCTTAGGAACAGTTAGCAATCAGCCCCAGCATTTT. V usage is TRBV7-2 and J usage is TRBJ1-5; D is undetermined. V lost 1 base, J lost 0 bases, and 7 bases lay in between. This CDR3 has 15 residues. CDR1 and CDR2 (germline): SGHTA, FQGNSA.

The V and J genes are TRBV15 and TRBJ1-3; D not resolved. The V and J ends lost 0 bases and 0 bases respectively, with 9 bases between them. This CDR3 spans 16 amino acids. Germline CDR1 LNHNV, CDR2 YYDKDF (reference sequence). The CDR3 sequence: CATSRDDTLSGNTIYF. The DNA of the CDR3 is TGTGCCACCAGCAGAGATGACACCCTCTCTGGAAACACCATATATTTT.

J is TRBJ2-7 and V is TRBV27; 7 bases are shared with TRBD1. Germline lookup yields CDR1 MNHEY and CDR2 SMNVEV (reference sequence). J lost 1 base, V lost 4 bases, and 4 bases had no gene match. There are 14 residues in the CDR3. The DNA of the CDR3 is TGTGCCAGCAGTTCTGAGGGGGCATCCTACGAGCAGTACTTC. It translates to CASSSEGASYEQYF.

This sequence joins TRBV4-3 and TRBJ1-2; the D gene is possibly TRBD1 (6 bases). V dropped 1 base and J dropped 2 bases, with 11 bases sitting between them. The CDR3 contains 15 residues. Germline CDR1 is LGHNA and CDR2 is YSLEER. The CDR3 loop is CASSQGGQPNYGYTF. CDR3 nucleotide sequence: TGCGCCAGCAGCCAAGGGGGGCAGCCGAACTATGGCTACACCTTC.

This clone was seen more than once but under ten times. The J gene is TRBJ2-7, the V gene TRBV7-8; the D gene is possibly TRBD2 (6 bases). Germline V CDR1 and CDR2: SGHVS, FQNEAQ. The length of the CDR3 is 14 residues. V shed 4 bases and J shed 2 bases, with 12 bases lying between them. The CDR3 loop is CASSSRDFAYEQYF. In DNA form, the CDR3 reads TGTGCCAGCAGCTCCCGGGACTTTGCCTACGAGCAGTACTTC.

J is TRBJ1-1 and V is TRBV19; D unresolved. The V end was cut by 1 base, the J end by 1 base, with 4 bases between. The V gene's germline CDR1 is LNHDA and CDR2 SQIVND (reference sequence). CDR3 length: 13 amino acids. The CDR3 coding sequence is TGTGCCAGTAGTATAGTCCAGAACACTGAAGCTTTCTTT. Protein product: CASSIVQNTEAFF.

This chain joins TRBV2 and TRBJ2-7; 10 bases are shared with TRBD1. Looked up from germline, CDR1 is SNHLY and CDR2 is FYNNEI. The CDR3 length is 16 residues. Trimming cost V 10 bases and J 2 bases; bases outside gene matches: 14. The CDR3 nucleotides are TGTGCCATCAGGTCTCCGGGACAGGGGACCCCCTACGAGCAGTACTTC. Amino acids: CAIRSPGQGTPYEQYF.

This rearrangement joins TRBV11-1 to TRBJ2-3; 8 bases are shared with TRBD2. The CDR3 extends over 18 amino acids. Trimming removed 2 bases from V and 6 bases from J; junction bases left unmatched: 16. From germline, CDR1 is SGHAT and CDR2 FQDESV (reference sequence). This CDR3 is CASSLPQGMSGRVDTQYF. CDR3 in DNA: TGTGCCAGCAGCTTACCCCAAGGAATGAGCGGGAGAGTGGATACGCAGTATTTT.

The J gene is TRBJ2-2, the V gene TRBV27; possibly TRBD1 for D (6 bases). The CDR3 runs to 13 residues. V gave up 5 bases and J gave up 5 bases, with 9 bases separating them. Germline CDR1 and CDR2: MNHEY and SMNVEV (reference sequence). The CDR3 sequence is CASSAGTTGELFF. The CDR3 DNA reads as TGTGCCAGCAGTGCAGGGACAACCGGGGAGCTGTTTTTT.

The chain carries TRBV7-8 and TRBJ1-2, with D possibly matching TRBD1 (6 bases). Trimming took 5 bases from V and 4 from J, leaving 17 bases between them. CDR3 length: 15 residues. Germline V gene sequence: CDR1 SGHVS, CDR2 FQNEAQ. The CDR3 loop is CASSLTGQPGYGYTF. The CDR3 DNA follows: TGTGCCAGCAGCCTAACAGGGCAGCCGGGCTATGGCTACACCTTC.